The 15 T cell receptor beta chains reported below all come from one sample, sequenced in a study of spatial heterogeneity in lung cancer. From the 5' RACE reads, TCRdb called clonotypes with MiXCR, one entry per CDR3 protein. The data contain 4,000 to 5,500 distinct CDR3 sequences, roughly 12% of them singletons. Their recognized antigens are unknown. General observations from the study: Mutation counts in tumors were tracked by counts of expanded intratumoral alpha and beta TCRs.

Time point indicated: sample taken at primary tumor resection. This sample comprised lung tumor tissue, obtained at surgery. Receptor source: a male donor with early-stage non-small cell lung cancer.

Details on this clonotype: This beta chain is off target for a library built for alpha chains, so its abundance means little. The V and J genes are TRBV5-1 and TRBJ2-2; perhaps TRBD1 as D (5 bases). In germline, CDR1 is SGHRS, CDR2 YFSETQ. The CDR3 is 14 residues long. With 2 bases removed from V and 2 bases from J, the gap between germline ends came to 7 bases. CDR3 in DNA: TGCGCCAGCAGCTTAGGACAAAACACCGGGGAGCTGTTTTTT. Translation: CASSLGQNTGELFF.

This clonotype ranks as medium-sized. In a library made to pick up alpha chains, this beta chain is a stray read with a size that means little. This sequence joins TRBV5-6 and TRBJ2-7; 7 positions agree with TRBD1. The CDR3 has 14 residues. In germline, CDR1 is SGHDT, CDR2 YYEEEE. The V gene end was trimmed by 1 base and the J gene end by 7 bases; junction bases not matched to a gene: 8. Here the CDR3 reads CASSLLGRGSEQYF. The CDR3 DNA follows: TGTGCCAGCAGCTTGCTCGGCAGGGGGTCGGAGCAGTACTTC.

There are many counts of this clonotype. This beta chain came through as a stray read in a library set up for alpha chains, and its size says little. The CDR3 sequence is CASSLEGPWELFF. The CDR3 region has the DNA TGCGCCAGCAGCTTGGAAGGGCCGTGGGAGCTGTTTTTT. The rearrangement links TRBV5-1 to TRBJ2-2; D call uncertain. This CDR3 contains 13 residues. The germline V and J ends were trimmed by 0 bases and 9 bases, with 9 bases remaining between them. The germline gives CDR1 SGHRS, CDR2 YFSETQ.

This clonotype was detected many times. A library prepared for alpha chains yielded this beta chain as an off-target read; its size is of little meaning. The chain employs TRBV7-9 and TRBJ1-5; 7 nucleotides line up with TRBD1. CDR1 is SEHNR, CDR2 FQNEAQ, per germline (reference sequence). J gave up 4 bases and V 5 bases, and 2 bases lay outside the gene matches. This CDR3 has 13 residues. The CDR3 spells CASSETGNQPQHF. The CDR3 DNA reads TGTGCCAGCAGCGAGACAGGGAATCAGCCCCAGCATTTT.

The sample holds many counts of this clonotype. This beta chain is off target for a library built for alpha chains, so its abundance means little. CDR3 region: CASSLEGGQPQHF. The CDR3, as DNA: TGTGCCAGCAGCTTAGAAGGGGGTCAGCCCCAGCATTTT. The chain joins TRBV7-9 to TRBJ1-5, with D possibly matching TRBD1 (6 bases). Germline V gene sequence: CDR1 SEHNR, CDR2 FQNEAQ (reference sequence). Trimming cost V 1 base and J 6 bases, with 7 bases left between them. This CDR3 is built from 13 residues.

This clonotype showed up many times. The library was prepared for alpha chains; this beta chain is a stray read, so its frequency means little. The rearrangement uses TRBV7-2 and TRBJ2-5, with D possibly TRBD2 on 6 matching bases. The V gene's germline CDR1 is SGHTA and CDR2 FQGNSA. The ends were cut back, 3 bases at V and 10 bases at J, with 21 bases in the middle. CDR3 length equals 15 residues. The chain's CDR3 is CASSFPRVAVDYQYF. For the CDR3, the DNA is TGTGCCAGCAGCTTTCCCAGAGTAGCGGTAGATTACCAGTACTTC.

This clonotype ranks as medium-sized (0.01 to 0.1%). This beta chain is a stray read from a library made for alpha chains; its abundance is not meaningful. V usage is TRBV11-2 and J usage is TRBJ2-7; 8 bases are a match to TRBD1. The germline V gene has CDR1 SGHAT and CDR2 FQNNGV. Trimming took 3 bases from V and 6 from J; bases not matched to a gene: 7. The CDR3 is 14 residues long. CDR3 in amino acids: CASSLAGGDLEQYF. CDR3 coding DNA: TGTGCCAGCAGCTTGGCAGGGGGCGACCTCGAGCAGTACTTC.

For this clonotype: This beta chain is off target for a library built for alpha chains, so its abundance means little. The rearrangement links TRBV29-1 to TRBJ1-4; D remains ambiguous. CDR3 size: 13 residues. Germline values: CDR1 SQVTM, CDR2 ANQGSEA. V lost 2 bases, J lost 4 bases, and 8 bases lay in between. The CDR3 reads CSVEKVVNEKLFF. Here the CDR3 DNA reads TGCAGCGTTGAAAAGGTGGTTAATGAAAAACTGTTTTTT.

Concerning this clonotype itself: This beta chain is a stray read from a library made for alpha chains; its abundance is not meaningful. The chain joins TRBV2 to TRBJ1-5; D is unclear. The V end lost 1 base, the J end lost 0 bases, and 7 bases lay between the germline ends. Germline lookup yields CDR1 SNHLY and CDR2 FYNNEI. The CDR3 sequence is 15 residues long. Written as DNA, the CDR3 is TGTGCCAGCAGTGAAGACGGGTTTAGCAATCAGCCCCAGCATTTT. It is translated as CASSEDGFSNQPQHF.

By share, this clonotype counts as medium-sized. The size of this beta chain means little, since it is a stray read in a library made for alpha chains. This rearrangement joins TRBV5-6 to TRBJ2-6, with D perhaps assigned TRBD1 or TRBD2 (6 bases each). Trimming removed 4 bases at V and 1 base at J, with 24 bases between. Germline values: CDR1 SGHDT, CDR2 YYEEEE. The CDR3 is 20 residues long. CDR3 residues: CASSTLGGTRVFSGANVLTF. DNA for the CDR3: TGTGCCAGCAGCACCTTAGGGGGGACACGTGTGTTTTCTGGGGCCAACGTCCTGACTTTC.

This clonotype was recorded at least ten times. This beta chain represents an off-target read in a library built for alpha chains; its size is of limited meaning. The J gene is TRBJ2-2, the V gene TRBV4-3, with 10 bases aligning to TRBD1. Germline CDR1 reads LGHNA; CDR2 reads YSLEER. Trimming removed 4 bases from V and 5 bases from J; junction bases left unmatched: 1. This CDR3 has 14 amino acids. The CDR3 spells CASSRTGGTGELFF. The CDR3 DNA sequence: TGCGCCAGCAGCCGGACAGGGGGGACCGGGGAGCTGTTTTTT.

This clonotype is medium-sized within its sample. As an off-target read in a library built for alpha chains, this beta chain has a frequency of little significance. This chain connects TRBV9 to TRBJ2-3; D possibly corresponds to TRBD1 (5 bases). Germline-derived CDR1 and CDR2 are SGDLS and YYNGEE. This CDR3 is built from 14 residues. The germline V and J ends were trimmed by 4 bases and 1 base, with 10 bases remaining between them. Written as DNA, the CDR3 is TGTGCCAGCAGCCCACAGGTCGGCACAGATACGCAGTATTTT. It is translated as CASSPQVGTDTQYF. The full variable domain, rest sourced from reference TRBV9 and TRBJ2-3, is DSGVTQTPKHLITATGQRVTLRCSPRSGDLSVYWYQQSLDQGLQFLIQYYNGEERAKGNILERFSAQQFPDLHSELNLSSLELGDSALYFCASSPQVGTDTQYFGPGTRLTVL.

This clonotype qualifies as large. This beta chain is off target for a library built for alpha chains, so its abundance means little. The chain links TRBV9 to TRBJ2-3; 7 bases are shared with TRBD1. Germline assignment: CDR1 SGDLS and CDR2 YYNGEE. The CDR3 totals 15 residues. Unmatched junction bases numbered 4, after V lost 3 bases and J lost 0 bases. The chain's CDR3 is CASSDRDRSTDTQYF. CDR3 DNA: TGTGCCAGCAGCGACCGGGACAGAAGCACAGATACGCAGTATTTT.

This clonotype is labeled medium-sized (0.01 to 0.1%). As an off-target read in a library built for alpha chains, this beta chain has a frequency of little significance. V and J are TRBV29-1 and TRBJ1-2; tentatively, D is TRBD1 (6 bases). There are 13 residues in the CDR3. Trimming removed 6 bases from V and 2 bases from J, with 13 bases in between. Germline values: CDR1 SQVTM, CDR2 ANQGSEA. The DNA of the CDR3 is TGCAGCGTGGACAGCGCCGGGAACTATGGCTACACCTTC. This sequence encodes CSVDSAGNYGYTF.

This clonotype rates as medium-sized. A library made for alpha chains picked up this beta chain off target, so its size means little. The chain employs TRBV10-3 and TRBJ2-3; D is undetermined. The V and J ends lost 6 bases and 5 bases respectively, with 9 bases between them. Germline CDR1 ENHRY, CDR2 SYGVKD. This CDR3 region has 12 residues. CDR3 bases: TGTGCCATCAGGGGTTCAGGAGATACGCAGTATTTT. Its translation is CAIRGSGDTQYF.